Presented here are 2 T cell receptor beta chains from one specimen sequenced in a study of blood T cell repertoires in COVID-19. Measured with immunoSEQ multiplex PCR; TCRdb has only the in-frame clones, and not every one. Among roughly 220,000 clones listed, roughly nine tenths were seen once. Specimen: PBMCs or T cells enriched from blood (not recorded which). These receptors were collected from a woman aged 18-35 years in a cohort exposed to, infected with or recovered from COVID-19 (not recorded which).

This clone was seen once. The gene calls are TRBV7-6 and TRBJ1-6, with 7 positions matching TRBD1. The CDR3 sequence is 19 residues long. CDR1 and CDR2 from the germline V gene are SGHVS and FNYEAQ. V dropped 5 bases and J dropped 7; count of bases not matched to a gene: 20. The CDR3 coding sequence is TGTGCCAGCAGCCCCGGGGGGGCGACAGGGCGGGAAGTAAATTCACCCCTCCACTTT. Amino acid sequence: CASSPGGATGREVNSPLHF.

The chain has TRBV7-9 and TRBJ1-5; 10 bases fit TRBD1. Germline-derived CDR1 and CDR2 are SEHNR and FQNEAQ (reference sequence). The CDR3 consists of 14 residues. Trimming cost V 5 bases and J 7 bases; bases outside gene matches: 5. In DNA form, the CDR3 reads TGTGCCAGCAGCGGACAGGGGGGTTTACAGCCCCAGCATTTT. It encodes CASSGQGGLQPQHF.